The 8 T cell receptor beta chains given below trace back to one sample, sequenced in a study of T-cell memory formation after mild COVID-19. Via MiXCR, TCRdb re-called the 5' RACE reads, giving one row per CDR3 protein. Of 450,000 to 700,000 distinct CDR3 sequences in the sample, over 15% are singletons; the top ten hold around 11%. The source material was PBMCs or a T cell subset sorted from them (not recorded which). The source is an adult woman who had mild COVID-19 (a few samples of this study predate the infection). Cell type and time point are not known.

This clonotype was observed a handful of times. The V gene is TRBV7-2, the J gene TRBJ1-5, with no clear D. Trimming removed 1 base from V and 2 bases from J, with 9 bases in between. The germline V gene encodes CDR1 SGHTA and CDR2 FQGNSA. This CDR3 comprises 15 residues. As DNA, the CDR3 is TGTGCCAGCAGCTTAGGGGCGTCGGGCAATCAGCCCCAGCATTTT. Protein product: CASSLGASGNQPQHF.

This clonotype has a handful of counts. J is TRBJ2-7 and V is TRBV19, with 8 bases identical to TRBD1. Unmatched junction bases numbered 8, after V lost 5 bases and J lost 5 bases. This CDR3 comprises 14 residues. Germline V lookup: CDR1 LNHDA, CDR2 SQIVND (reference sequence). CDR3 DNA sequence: TGTGCCAGTAGTGTCGGACAGGGTCAAAACGAGCAGTACTTC. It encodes CASSVGQGQNEQYF.

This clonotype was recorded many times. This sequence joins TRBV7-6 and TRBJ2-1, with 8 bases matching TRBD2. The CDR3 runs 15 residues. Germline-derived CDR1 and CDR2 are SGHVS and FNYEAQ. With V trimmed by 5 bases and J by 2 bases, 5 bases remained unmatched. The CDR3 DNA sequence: TGTGCCAGCAGCGAGGAGCGGGGGCCCTACAATGAGCAGTTCTTC. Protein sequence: CASSEERGPYNEQFF.

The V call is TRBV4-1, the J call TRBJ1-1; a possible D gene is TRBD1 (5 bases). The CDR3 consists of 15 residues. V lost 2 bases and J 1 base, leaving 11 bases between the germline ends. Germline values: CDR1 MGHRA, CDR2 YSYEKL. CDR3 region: CASSQIFGGNTEAFF. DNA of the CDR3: TGCGCCAGCAGCCAAATCTTCGGGGGGAACACTGAAGCTTTCTTT.

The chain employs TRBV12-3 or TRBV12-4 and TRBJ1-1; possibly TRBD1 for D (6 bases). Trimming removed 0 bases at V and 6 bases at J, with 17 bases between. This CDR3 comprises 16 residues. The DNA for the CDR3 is TGTGCCAGCAGTTTAGCGGGGGCGGGGAGGGAGGCTGAAGCTTTCTTT. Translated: CASSLAGAGREAEAFF.

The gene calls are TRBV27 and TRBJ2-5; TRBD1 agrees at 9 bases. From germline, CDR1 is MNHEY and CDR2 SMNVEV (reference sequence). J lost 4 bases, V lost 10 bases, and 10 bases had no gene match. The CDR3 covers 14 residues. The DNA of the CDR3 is TGTGCCACCAGCCGGGACAGGGCTGCAGAGACCCAGTACTTC. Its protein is CATSRDRAAETQYF.

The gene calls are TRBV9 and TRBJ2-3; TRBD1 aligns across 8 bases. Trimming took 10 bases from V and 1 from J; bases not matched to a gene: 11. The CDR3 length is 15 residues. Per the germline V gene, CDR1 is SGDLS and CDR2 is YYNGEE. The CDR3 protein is CARPPSGQGTDTQYF. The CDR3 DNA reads TGTGCCCGCCCCCCGTCGGGACAGGGCACAGATACGCAGTATTTT.

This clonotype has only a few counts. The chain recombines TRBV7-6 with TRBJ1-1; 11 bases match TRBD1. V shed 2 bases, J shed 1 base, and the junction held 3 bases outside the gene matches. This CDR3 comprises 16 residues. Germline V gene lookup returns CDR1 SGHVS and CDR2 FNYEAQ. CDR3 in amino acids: CASSLFGTGGNTEAFF. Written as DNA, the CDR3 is TGTGCCAGCAGCTTATTCGGGACAGGGGGGAACACTGAAGCTTTCTTT.